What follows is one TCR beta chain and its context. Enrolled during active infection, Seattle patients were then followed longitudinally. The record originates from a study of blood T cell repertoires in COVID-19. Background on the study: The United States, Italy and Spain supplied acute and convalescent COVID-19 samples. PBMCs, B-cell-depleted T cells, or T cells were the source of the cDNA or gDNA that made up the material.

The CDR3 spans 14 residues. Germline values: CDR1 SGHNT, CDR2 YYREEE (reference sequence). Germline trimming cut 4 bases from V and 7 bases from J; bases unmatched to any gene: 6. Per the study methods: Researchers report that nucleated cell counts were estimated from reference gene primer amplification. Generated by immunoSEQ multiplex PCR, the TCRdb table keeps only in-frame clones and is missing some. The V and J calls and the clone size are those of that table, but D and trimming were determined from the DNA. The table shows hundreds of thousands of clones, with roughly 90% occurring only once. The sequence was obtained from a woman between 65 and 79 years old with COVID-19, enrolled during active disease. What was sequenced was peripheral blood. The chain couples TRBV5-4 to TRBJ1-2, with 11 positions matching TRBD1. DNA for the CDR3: TGTGCCAGCAGCCAGGGACAGGGGGGTTCTGGCTACACCTTC. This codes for CASSQGQGGSGYTF.